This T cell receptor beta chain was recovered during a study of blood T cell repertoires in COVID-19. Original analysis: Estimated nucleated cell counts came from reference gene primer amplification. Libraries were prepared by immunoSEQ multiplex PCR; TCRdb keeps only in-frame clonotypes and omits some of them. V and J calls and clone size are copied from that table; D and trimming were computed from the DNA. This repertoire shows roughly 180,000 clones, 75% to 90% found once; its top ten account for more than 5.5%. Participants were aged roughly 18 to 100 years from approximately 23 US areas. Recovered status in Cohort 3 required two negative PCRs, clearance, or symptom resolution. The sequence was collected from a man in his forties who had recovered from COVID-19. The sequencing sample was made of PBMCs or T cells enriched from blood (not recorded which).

CDR3 sequence (DNA): TGCAGTGCTAGAGGCGGAACTGAAGCTTTCTTT. Its protein is CSARGGTEAFF. The V call is TRBV20-1, the J call TRBJ1-1; no reliable D call. Trimming took 1 base from V and 5 from J, leaving 5 bases between them. The germline V gene has CDR1 DFQATT and CDR2 SNEGSKA (reference sequence). The length of the CDR3 is 11 residues.